These 22 T cell receptor beta chains share one sample of origin, sequenced in a study of cytomegalovirus exposure and HLA in healthy donors. Primers included in the PCR were 60 Vbeta and 13 Jbeta primers. Profiled with immunoSEQ multiplex PCR; TCRdb holds only in-frame clones, not every one. The table records about 89,000 clones, approximately 65% of them present only once. Sequencing input: PBMCs. The source of these receptors is a man aged 25-40 years in good health and CMV-seronegative.

This sequence joins TRBV28 and TRBJ1-5; perhaps TRBD1 as D (5 bases). This CDR3 spans 16 amino acids. V lost 3 bases to trimming and J lost 1 base, with 13 bases between them. Germline V gene lookup returns CDR1 MDHEN and CDR2 SYDVKM. CDR3 bases: TGTGCCAGCAGTTTCGGGTTGGGGCAGAGCAATCAGCCCCAGCATTTT. As protein: CASSFGLGQSNQPQHF. The entire variable domain, with the rest obtained from reference TRBV28 and TRBJ1-5, is as follows: DVKVTQSSRYLVKRTGEKVFLECVQDMDHENMFWYRQDPGLGLRLIYFSYDVKMKEKGDIPEGYSVSREKKERFSLILESASTNQTSMYLCASSFGLGQSNQPQHFGDGTRLSIL.

This chain connects TRBV18 to TRBJ1-3; D might be TRBD1 (6 bases). V was clipped by 4 bases and J by 0 bases, with 10 bases between them. CDR1 is KGHSH, CDR2 LQKENI, per germline. This CDR3 has 15 residues. The CDR3 loop is CASSQVDSSGNTIYF. The CDR3 nucleotides read TGTGCCAGCTCACAAGTGGACAGCTCTGGAAACACCATATATTTT.

The chain carries TRBV2 and TRBJ1-2; 8 bases map to TRBD1. Losses at the gene ends were 8 bases for V and 8 bases for J; bases not matched to a gene: 10. CDR1 and CDR2 (germline): SNHLY, FYNNEI. The CDR3 extends over 13 amino acids. For the CDR3, the DNA is TGTGCCAGCTGCACGGACAGGGAAGGCGGCTACACCTTC. Translating it yields CASCTDREGGYTF.

CDR3 region: CASSLLNNEQFF. CDR3 bases: TGTGCCAGCAGTTTGTTAAACAATGAGCAGTTCTTC. J is TRBJ2-1 and V is TRBV27; no definite D call. This CDR3 has 12 amino acids. Germline V CDR1 and CDR2: MNHEY, SMNVEV (reference sequence). Trimming removed 3 bases from V and 5 bases from J, with 5 bases in between.

The chain joins TRBV6-5 to TRBJ1-2; D gene uncertain. The V end lost 0 bases, the J end lost 9 bases, and 11 bases lay between the germline ends. The CDR3 sequence is 13 residues long. Germline V lookup: CDR1 MNHEY, CDR2 SVGAGI. The CDR3 protein is CASSYSGVGSYTF. The DNA for the CDR3 is TGTGCCAGCAGTTACTCCGGTGTCGGGAGCTACACCTTC.

This chain links TRBV6-1 with TRBJ1-4; TRBD1 is a possible D gene (5 bases). CDR1 is MNHNS and CDR2 is SASEGT in the germline V gene. The ends were cut back, 0 bases at V and 7 bases at J, with 12 bases in the middle. CDR3 length: 15 residues. The CDR3 spells CASSEAQGAREKLFF. CDR3 nucleotide sequence: TGTGCCAGCAGTGAAGCGCAAGGGGCACGTGAAAAACTGTTTTTT.

This clone was counted a few times. The genes are TRBV11-2 and TRBJ2-7, with 11 bases aligning to TRBD1. The CDR3 has 16 residues. Trimming removed 5 bases from V and 4 bases from J; junction bases left unmatched: 10. From germline, CDR1 is SGHAT and CDR2 FQNNGV. CDR3 protein: CASSVGQGAWEYEQYF. The CDR3 nucleotides are TGTGCCAGCAGCGTAGGACAGGGGGCGTGGGAGTACGAGCAGTACTTC.

V is TRBV7-9 and J is TRBJ2-3, with D perhaps matching TRBD2 (7 bases). The germline CDR1 and CDR2 sequences are SEHNR and FQNEAQ (reference sequence). The CDR3 covers 18 residues. The V and J ends lost 3 bases and 2 bases respectively, with 21 bases between them. The CDR3 protein is CASSFLRGGGEHTDTQYF. The DNA of the CDR3 is TGTGCCAGCAGCTTTCTGCGGGGAGGGGGTGAACACACAGATACGCAGTATTTT.

This clone was recorded a few times. The chain has TRBV6-1 and TRBJ1-1; weak D call: TRBD1 (5 bases). The V end lost 7 bases, the J end lost 1 base, and 16 bases lay between the germline ends. The length of the CDR3 is 15 residues. Looked up from germline, CDR1 is MNHNS and CDR2 is SASEGT. The DNA of the CDR3 is TGTGCCAGCATCCGGAACCAGGGTCGGAACACTGAAGCTTTCTTT. It codes for CASIRNQGRNTEAFF.

The CDR3 loop is CASSEDYDTGELFF. CDR3 bases: TGTGCCAGCAGTGAAGACTATGACACCGGGGAGCTGTTTTTT. V usage is TRBV6-1 and J usage is TRBJ2-2, with D hard to call. Trimming took 1 base from V and 3 from J, leaving 6 bases between them. Germline CDR1 MNHNS, CDR2 SASEGT. The CDR3 extends over 14 amino acids.

The chain has TRBV30 and TRBJ2-7, with D hard to call. Between the trimmed V and J ends, which lost 0 bases and 7 bases, there was a span of 13 bases. This CDR3 is built from 13 residues. The germline gives CDR1 GTSNPN, CDR2 SVGIG (reference sequence). The CDR3 DNA reads TGTGCCTGGAGTGTCACACCTGGCCTGGAGCAGTACTTC. It is translated as CAWSVTPGLEQYF.

The V gene is TRBV2, the J gene TRBJ2-7; 8 nucleotides match TRBD2. This CDR3 comprises 16 residues. Losses at the gene ends were 0 bases for V and 4 bases for J; bases not matched to a gene: 8. CDR1 is SNHLY and CDR2 is FYNNEI in the germline V gene. The chain's CDR3 is CASSEALLAGPYEQYF. For the CDR3, the DNA is TGTGCCAGCAGTGAAGCGCTGTTAGCGGGACCATACGAGCAGTACTTC.

The chain combines TRBV10-3 with TRBJ1-2; D might be TRBD1 (6 bases). Trimming pared 7 bases from V and 3 bases from J, leaving 12 bases between. Germline V gene lookup returns CDR1 ENHRY and CDR2 SYGVKD. CDR3 length: 13 residues. The CDR3 region has the DNA TGTGCCATCACCCACAGGGCAGACTATGGCTACACCTTC. It is translated as CAITHRADYGYTF.

The chain combines TRBV12-5 with TRBJ2-7, with D perhaps TRBD2 (5 bases). The CDR3 runs 16 residues. Trimming removed 2 bases from V and 2 bases from J, with 16 bases in between. The germline CDR1 and CDR2 sequences are LGHNT and FRNRAP. The CDR3 is CASGLPTGIQPYEQYF. As DNA, the CDR3 is TGTGCTAGTGGTTTGCCCACGGGAATTCAGCCCTACGAGCAGTACTTC.

The CDR3 bases are TGTGCCAGCAGCGGGACAAGAGATGGCTACACCTTC. Protein sequence: CASSGTRDGYTF. This chain uses TRBV7-9 with TRBJ1-2; D might be TRBD1 (6 bases). The CDR3 runs 12 residues. The germline V gene has CDR1 SEHNR and CDR2 FQNEAQ (reference sequence). V dropped 5 bases and J dropped 6 bases, with 10 bases sitting between them. The full variable domain, with the rest looked up from reference TRBV7-9 and TRBJ1-2, is DTGVSQNPRHKITKRGQNVTFRCDPISEHNRLYWYRQTLGQGPEFLTYFQNEAQLEKSRLLSDRFSAERPKGSFSTLEIQRTEQGDSAMYLCASSGTRDGYTFGSGTRLTVV.

The chain links TRBV28 to TRBJ1-5; the match to TRBD1 covers 8 bases. Germline CDR1 reads MDHEN; CDR2 reads SYDVKM. The CDR3 contains 16 residues. With 2 bases clipped from V and 4 bases from J, the junction kept 7 bases outside the gene matches. The CDR3 DNA reads TGTGCCAGCAGTTTACAGGGGGCTAGGAAAAATCAGCCCCAGCATTTT. It encodes CASSLQGARKNQPQHF.

The chain joins TRBV27 to TRBJ2-7, with 9 bases matching TRBD1. Germline V gene sequence: CDR1 MNHEY, CDR2 SMNVEV (reference sequence). The length of the CDR3 is 13 residues. V shed 5 bases and J 6 bases; nucleotides not matched to a gene: 5. CDR3 DNA sequence: TGTGCCAGCAGTGCCGGACAGGGGATCGAGCAGTACTTC. Translating it yields CASSAGQGIEQYF.

The chain is built from TRBV27 and TRBJ1-3; D gene unclear. Germline assignment: CDR1 MNHEY and CDR2 SMNVEV (reference sequence). V was pared by 1 base and J by 0 bases, with 7 bases between. CDR3 length: 15 amino acids. In nucleotides, the CDR3 is TGTGCCAGCAGTTTATTTCCTTCCTCTGGAAACACCATATATTTT. Protein product: CASSLFPSSGNTIYF.

The chain couples TRBV28 to TRBJ2-7; possibly TRBD1 for D (6 bases). V lost 5 bases, J lost 2 bases, and 13 bases lay in between. The CDR3 runs 14 residues. Per the germline V gene, CDR1 is MDHEN and CDR2 is SYDVKM. CDR3 DNA sequence: TGTGCCAGCAGTCTGGGGACATTACCCTACGAGCAGTACTTC. This gives the protein CASSLGTLPYEQYF.

The V and J genes are TRBV4-2 and TRBJ1-2, with D unclear. Trimming removed 0 bases from V and 3 bases from J, with 5 bases in between. The length of the CDR3 is 13 residues. CDR1 LGHNA and CDR2 YNFKEQ come from the germline V gene. The CDR3 bases are TGTGCCAGCAGCCAAGAACGGGACTATGGCTACACCTTC. This encodes CASSQERDYGYTF.

The V and J genes are TRBV6-1 and TRBJ1-3; D is unresolved. Trimming shortened V by 8 bases and J by 0 bases, and 14 bases separated the two germline ends. This CDR3 contains 15 residues. Germline V gene sequence: CDR1 MNHNS, CDR2 SASEGT. The CDR3 DNA follows: TGTGCCAGCGTCCTATCCTGGAGCTCTGGAAACACCATATATTTT. As protein: CASVLSWSSGNTIYF.

This clone was counted a few times. V and J are TRBV9 and TRBJ1-2; TRBD1 is a possible D gene (5 bases). In germline, CDR1 is SGDLS, CDR2 YYNGEE. The CDR3 length is 14 residues. The V and J ends lost 7 bases and 0 bases respectively, with 13 bases between them. The CDR3 coding sequence is TGTGCCAGCCAAGCAGGGCTTACTAACTATGGCTACACCTTC. This gives the protein CASQAGLTNYGYTF.